The present TCR beta chain was sequenced within a study of a mutant IDH1 vaccine in newly diagnosed glioma. With respect to this clone: Its antigen is still unknown.

Profiled with immunoSEQ multiplex PCR; TCRdb holds only in-frame clones, not every one. This table holds fewer than 45,000 clones, around 82% found once. As for time point: week 47, end of study. Vaccination comprised doses that each held 300 ug of mutant IDH1 20-mer peptide, plus topical imiquimod. The sequences come from PBMCs, collected from a glioma patient whose treatment included an IDH1 peptide vaccine. This sequence originates from a young man with glioma. Some clones in this sample may be carry-over from other donors' samples.

The CDR3 loop reads CAISDLGGAHEQYF. The DNA of the CDR3 is TGTGCCATCAGTGATTTAGGGGGGGCCCACGAGCAGTACTTC. The J gene is TRBJ2-7, the V gene TRBV10-3, with D perhaps matching TRBD2 (7 bases). There are 14 residues in the CDR3. Trimming shortened V by 3 bases and J by 5 bases, and 14 bases separated the two germline ends. Germline values: CDR1 ENHRY, CDR2 SYGVKD.